What follows describes a single T cell receptor beta chain. Its antigen is undetermined. The entry originates in a study of cytomegalovirus exposure and HLA in healthy donors. Study context: In a later analysis, the roughly 120 validation repertoires were reported to have used the same platform as the 600 to 700 first-cohort repertoires. Study-level points and caveats: Investigators reported 164 TCR beta chains as tied to cytomegalovirus. Among TCR sequences, most were rare, though some public TCRs appeared in many donors. According to a later analysis, TCR clusters from the first cohort tended to co-occur in the 120 or so validation repertoires.

Germline V gene sequence: CDR1 LGHNA, CDR2 YNFKEQ. The CDR3 is made up of 14 amino acids. V was clipped by 6 bases and J by 5 bases, with 16 bases between them. Clones were sequenced by immunoSEQ multiplex PCR, and TCRdb holds only the in-frame ones, with some missing. The sample carries some 320,000 clones, about 90% recorded once. The chain is built from TRBV4-2 and TRBJ2-5, with D possibly matching TRBD1 (5 bases). This sequence was found in a woman in her 30s in good health and CMV-seropositive. The sequenced sample was PBMCs. DNA for the CDR3: TGTGCCAGCAGTGGACACGGAGCAGGGGAGACCCAGTACTTC. Protein sequence: CASSGHGAGETQYF.